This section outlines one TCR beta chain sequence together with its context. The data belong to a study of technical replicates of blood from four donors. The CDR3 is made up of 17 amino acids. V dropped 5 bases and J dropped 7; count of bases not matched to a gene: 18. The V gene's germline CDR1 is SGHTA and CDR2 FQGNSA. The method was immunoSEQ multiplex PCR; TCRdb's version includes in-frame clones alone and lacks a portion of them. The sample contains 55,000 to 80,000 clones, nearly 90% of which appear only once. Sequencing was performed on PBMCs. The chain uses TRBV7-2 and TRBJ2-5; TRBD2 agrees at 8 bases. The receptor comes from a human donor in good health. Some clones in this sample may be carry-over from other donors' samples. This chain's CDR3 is CASSATGLVDFFGTQYF. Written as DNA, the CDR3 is TGTGCCAGCAGCGCTACGGGACTAGTGGATTTTTTTGGGACCCAGTACTTC. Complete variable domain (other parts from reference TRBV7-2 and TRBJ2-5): GAGVSQSPSNKVTEKGKDVELRCDPISGHTALYWYRQSLGQGLEFLIYFQGNSAPDKSGLPSDRFSAERTGGSVSTLTIQRTQQEDSAVYLCASSATGLVDFFGTQYFGPGTRLLVL.